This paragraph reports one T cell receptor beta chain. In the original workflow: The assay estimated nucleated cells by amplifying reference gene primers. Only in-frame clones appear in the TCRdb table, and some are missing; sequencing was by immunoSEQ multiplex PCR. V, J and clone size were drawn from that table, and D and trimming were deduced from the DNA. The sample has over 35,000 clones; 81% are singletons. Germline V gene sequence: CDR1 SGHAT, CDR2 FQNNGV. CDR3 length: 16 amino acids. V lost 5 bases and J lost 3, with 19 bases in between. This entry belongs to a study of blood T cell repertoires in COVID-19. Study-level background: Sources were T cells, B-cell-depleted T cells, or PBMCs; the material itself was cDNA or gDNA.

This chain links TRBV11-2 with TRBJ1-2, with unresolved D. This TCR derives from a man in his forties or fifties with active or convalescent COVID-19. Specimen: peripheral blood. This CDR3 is CASSPRGGQDYYGYTF. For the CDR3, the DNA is TGTGCCAGCAGCCCCCGGGGAGGGCAGGACTACTATGGCTACACCTTC.